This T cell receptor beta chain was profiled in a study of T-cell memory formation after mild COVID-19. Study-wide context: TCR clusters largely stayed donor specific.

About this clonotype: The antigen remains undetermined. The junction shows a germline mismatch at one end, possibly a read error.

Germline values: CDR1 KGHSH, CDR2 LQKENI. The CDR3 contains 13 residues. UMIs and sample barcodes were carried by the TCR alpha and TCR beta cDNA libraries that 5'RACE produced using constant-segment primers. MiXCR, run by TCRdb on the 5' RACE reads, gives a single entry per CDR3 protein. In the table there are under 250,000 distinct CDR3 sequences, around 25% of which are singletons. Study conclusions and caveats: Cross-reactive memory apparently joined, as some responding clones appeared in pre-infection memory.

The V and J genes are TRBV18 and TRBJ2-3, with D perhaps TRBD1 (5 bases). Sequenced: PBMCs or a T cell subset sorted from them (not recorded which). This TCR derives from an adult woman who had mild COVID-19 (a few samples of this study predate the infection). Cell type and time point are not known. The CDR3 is CASSKTVTDSQYF. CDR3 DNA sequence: TGTGCCAGCTCGAAGACAGTCACAGATTCGCAGTATTTT.